These 30 T cell receptor beta chains were sequenced from one sample in a study of tissue T cells after allogeneic stem cell transplantation. Time point of the sample: mouse harvest day 7 after allogeneic transplant. Each mouse received 10^7 T-cell-depleted marrow cells plus 10^6 splenic CD5+ T cells by tail vein. Profiling relied on immunoSEQ multiplex PCR, and the TCRdb table lists in-frame clones only, not all of them. The repertoire consists of around 7,300 clones, with about 46% occurring once and the leading ten covering 3.9%. Sequencing was carried out using gut tissue. The receptors come from a female BALB/c mouse given C57BL/6 T cells with graft-versus-host disease after an allogeneic hematopoietic cell transplant.

Judged by abundance, this clone is medium-sized. The genes are named according to mouse. The sequenced fragment ends 1 residue before the CDR3 boundary, so the rest is inferred from the germline J gene. J is TRBJ1-2 and V is TRBV13-2; TRBD1 is a possible D gene (5 bases). Germline V lookup: CDR1 NNHNN, CDR2 SYGAGS (reference sequence). V shed 0 bases and J shed 0 bases, with 6 bases lying between them. The CDR3 is 14 amino acids. The part of the CDR3 DNA that was read is TGTGCCAGCGGTGATGCCAGGGCAAACTCCGACTACACC. It translates to CASGDARANSDYT. The CDR3 in its entirety is CASGDARANSDYTF.

As for this clone: All gene names here are mouse names. The read terminates 1 residue ahead of where the CDR3 ends, so the germline J gene completes it. The chain links TRBV1 to TRBJ1-1, with 9 bases fitting TRBD1. Germline V gene data show CDR1 as NSQYPW and CDR2 as LRSPGD (reference sequence). The CDR3 extends over 14 amino acids. Trimming cost V 4 bases and J 2 bases; bases outside gene matches: 2. CDR3 DNA, as far as it was read: TGCACCTGCAGTGTGGGACAGGGCAACACAGAAGTCTTC. Translating it yields CTCSVGQGNTEVF. The entire CDR3 reads CTCSVGQGNTEVFF.

Points on this clone: Mouse germline and gene names are used. The read ends 1 residue early relative to the CDR3; the germline J gene fills the gap. V is TRBV3 and J is TRBJ2-4; 9 bases are shared with TRBD2. Germline lookup yields CDR1 SNHLY and CDR2 FYNGKV (reference sequence). The CDR3 is made up of 14 amino acids. Unmatched junction bases numbered 5, after V lost 4 bases and J lost 6 bases. Partial CDR3 DNA: TGTGCCAGCAGCTCTCGACTGGGGGCCAACACCTTGTAC. It is translated as CASSSRLGANTLY. The complete CDR3 reads CASSSRLGANTLYF.

A note on this clone: Mouse names are used for the genes. The read finishes 1 residue shy of the CDR3 end, and the germline J gene is used to complete it. This rearrangement joins TRBV15 to TRBJ1-3, with 8 nucleotides matching TRBD1. The CDR3 is 13 residues long. V lost 6 bases, J lost 4 bases, and 2 bases stayed unmatched. CDR1 SGHND and CDR2 FRSKSL come from the germline V gene. CDR3 residues: CASSRGLGNTLYF. The covered CDR3 bases are TGTGCCAGCAGCAGGGGGCTCGGAAATACGCTCTAT.

In regard to this clone: Genes and germline are mouse. Partial CDR3 DNA: TGTGCCAGCTCTCCCGGTAGTGCAGAAACGCTGTAT. Amino acids: CASSPGSAETLY. The full CDR3 protein reads CASSPGSAETLYF. The V and J genes are TRBV12-1 and TRBJ2-3; D is uncertain. Read coverage stops 1 residue before the CDR3 terminus; the germline J gene supplies the remainder. The germline V gene encodes CDR1 SGHSN and CDR2 HYEKVE. The CDR3 extends over 13 amino acids. V was clipped by 2 bases and J by 0 bases, with 5 bases between them. The variable domain in full, with the rest retrieved from reference TRBV12-1 and TRBJ2-3, is DSGVVQSPRHIIKEKGGRSVLTCIPISGHSNVVWYQQTLGKELKFLIQHYEKVERDKGFLPSRFSVQQFDDYHSEMNMSALELEDSAMYFCASSPGSAETLYFGSGTRLTVL.

Worth noting for this clone: The genes and germline here are from mouse. The CDR3 bases that were read are TGTGCCAGCAGCCAGGGAACCTATAATTCGCCCCTCTAC. Protein product: CASSQGTYNSPLY. The full CDR3 protein is CASSQGTYNSPLYF. The gene calls are TRBV26 and TRBJ1-6; perhaps TRBD1 as D (5 bases). The CDR3 extends 1 residue past the end of the read, so its final part is completed from the germline J gene. TRBJ1-6 is given ORF status, its function remaining uncertain. V shed 6 bases and J shed 2 bases, with 8 bases lying between them. Germline V CDR1 and CDR2: KGHPV, FQNQEV (reference sequence). The CDR3 extends over 14 amino acids.

This clone was picked up a small number of times. The genes are named according to mouse. CDR3 protein: CASGRLISQNTLYF. The CDR3 bases that were read are TGTGCCAGCGGCCGACTTATTAGTCAAAACACCTTGTAC. The rearrangement joins TRBV13-2 to TRBJ2-4; D unresolved. The read terminates 1 residue ahead of where the CDR3 ends, so the germline J gene completes it. Trimming removed 5 bases at V and 0 bases at J, with 10 bases between. Germline-derived CDR1 and CDR2 are NNHNN and SYGAGS (reference sequence). The CDR3 extends over 14 amino acids.

A remark on this clone: All gene names here are mouse names. The CDR3 goes on 1 residue after the read ends, and that part is filled in from the germline J gene. The chain employs TRBV26 and TRBJ2-1; D is perhaps TRBD1 (5 bases). Germline-derived CDR1 and CDR2 are KGHPV and FQNQEV (reference sequence). V was pared by 5 bases and J by 3 bases, with 8 bases between. This CDR3 contains 13 residues. Partial CDR3 DNA: TGTGCCAGCAGTTTCGACAGCTATGCTGAGCAGTTC. Translation gives CASSFDSYAEQF. The whole CDR3 protein reads CASSFDSYAEQFF.

Comment on this clone: The genes are named according to mouse. The observed sequence ends 1 residue before the CDR3 terminus, with the missing tail filled in from the germline J gene. The rearrangement links TRBV20 to TRBJ2-5; 7 bases map to TRBD2. The junction had 5 bases not matched to a gene; V was cut back by 3 bases and J by 8 bases. This CDR3 has 12 amino acids. Germline V CDR1 and CDR2: GFQATS, STVNSAI. Incomplete CDR3 DNA: TGTGGTGCTAGCACTGGGGCAGGCACCCAGTAC. Translated, it gives CGASTGAGTQY. In full, the CDR3 reads CGASTGAGTQYF. The variable domain in full, with the rest retrieved from reference TRBV20 and TRBJ2-5, is GALVYQYPRRTICKSGTSMRMECQAVGFQATSVAWYRQSPQKTFELIALSTVNSAIKYEQNFTQEKFPISHPNLSFSSMTVLNAYLEDRGLYLCGASTGAGTQYFGPGTRLLVL.

Comment on this clone: The genes are named according to mouse. The read terminates 1 residue before the CDR3 end, so the remaining end is supplied by the germline J gene. The rearrangement joins TRBV12-2 to TRBJ2-5; TRBD1 is a possible D gene (5 bases). The CDR3 spans 14 residues. Germline V gene sequence: CDR1 SGHLS, CDR2 HYDKME. Trimming took off 1 base at V and 0 bases at J, with 7 bases between the two ends. The DNA read from the CDR3 is TGTGCCAGCTCTCTTCAGGGTAACCAAGACACCCAGTAC. The encoded protein is CASSLQGNQDTQY. The complete CDR3 protein is CASSLQGNQDTQYF.

About this clone: Here the gene names and germline are mouse. Read sequence stops 1 residue before the CDR3 end, and the germline J gene provides the missing end. The chain links TRBV26 to TRBJ2-7; maybe TRBD1 (5 bases). Germline V gives CDR1 KGHPV, CDR2 FQNQEV (reference sequence). V was trimmed by 6 bases and J by 2 bases, leaving 5 bases between them. The CDR3 is 11 amino acids. This chain's CDR3 is CASRTAYEQYF. The sequenced CDR3 bases are TGTGCCAGCAGGACAGCCTATGAACAGTAC. The whole variable domain, filled in from reference TRBV26 and TRBJ2-7, reads NSKVIQTPRYLVKGQGQKAKMRCIPEKGHPVVFWYQQNKNNEFKFLINFQNQEVLQQIDMTEKRFSAECPSNSPCSLEIQSSEAGDSALYLCASRTAYEQYFGPGTRLTVL.

A note on this clone: Gene names and germline refer to mouse. The CDR3 end is not reached by the read, which stops 1 residue before it; the germline J gene fills it in. The genes are TRBV26 and TRBJ2-4; TRBD2 agrees at 9 bases. Germline trimming cut 4 bases from V and 4 bases from J; bases unmatched to any gene: 0. This CDR3 contains 13 residues. The V gene's germline CDR1 is KGHPV and CDR2 FQNQEV (reference sequence). This CDR3 reads CASSHWGENTLYF. CDR3 bases read: TGTGCCAGCAGTCACTGGGGGGAAAACACCTTGTAC. The whole variable domain, remainder taken from reference TRBV26 and TRBJ2-4, is NSKVIQTPRYLVKGQGQKAKMRCIPEKGHPVVFWYQQNKNNEFKFLINFQNQEVLQQIDMTEKRFSAECPSNSPCSLEIQSSEAGDSALYLCASSHWGENTLYFGAGTRLSVL.

A remark on this clone: These gene names are mouse names. The read ends 1 residue before the CDR3 terminus; that terminus is restored from the germline J gene. This chain joins TRBV12-1 and TRBJ2-7; tentatively, D is TRBD1 (6 bases). Germline values: CDR1 SGHSN, CDR2 HYEKVE. CDR3 length: 14 residues. V lost 1 base to trimming and J lost 3 bases, with 12 bases between them. CDR3 DNA, as far as it was read: TGTGCCAGCTCTCTACAGGGCGACCTCTATGAACAGTAC. This encodes CASSLQGDLYEQY. The complete CDR3 reads CASSLQGDLYEQYF.

This clone showed up just a few times. Gene names and germline match the mouse. The CDR3 goes on 1 residue after the read ends, and that part is filled in from the germline J gene. This chain joins TRBV26 and TRBJ2-4; no reliable D call. CDR1 and CDR2 from the germline V gene are KGHPV and FQNQEV (reference sequence). The CDR3 covers 15 residues. Trimming removed 0 bases from V and 0 bases from J, with 7 bases in between. The CDR3 loop is CASSLSTASQNTLYF. Incomplete CDR3 DNA: TGTGCCAGCAGTCTGTCAACGGCTAGTCAAAACACCTTGTAC.

This clone was detected only a few times. Gene names follow the mouse nomenclature. This CDR3 is CASSQGGGGGNTLYF. The part of the CDR3 DNA that was read is TGTGCCAGCAGCCAAGGAGGGGGCGGAGGAAATACGCTCTAT. This sequence joins TRBV2 and TRBJ1-3; 7 bases fit TRBD1. The CDR3 end lies 1 residue beyond the end of the read and is filled in from the germline J gene. This CDR3 contains 15 residues. V gave up 1 base and J gave up 4 bases; unmatched junction bases: 4. The germline gives CDR1 LGHNA, CDR2 YSYQKL.

This clone was counted between two and nine times. Genes and germline are mouse. From the germline J gene comes the end of the CDR3, since the read stops 1 residue before it. The chain has TRBV26 and TRBJ1-2; D not certain. Trimming took off 5 bases at V and 1 base at J, with 8 bases between the two ends. In germline, CDR1 is KGHPV, CDR2 FQNQEV (reference sequence). This CDR3 is built from 13 residues. The CDR3 reads CASSRSENSDYTF. The sequenced part of the CDR3 DNA is TGTGCCAGCAGTAGGTCAGAAAACTCCGACTACACC.

Sample share makes this clone medium-sized. Gene names are mouse gene names. The read halts 1 residue ahead of the CDR3 end, with the missing end drawn from the germline J gene. V and J are TRBV3 and TRBJ1-2; no definite D call. V was clipped by 4 bases and J by 0 bases, with 6 bases between them. CDR3 size: 13 residues. The germline gives CDR1 SNHLY, CDR2 FYNGKV (reference sequence). The CDR3 DNA, read in part, is TGTGCCAGCAGCTCCACAGCAAACTCCGACTACACC. Protein product: CASSSTANSDYT. The full CDR3 protein is CASSSTANSDYTF.

Judged by abundance, this clone is medium-sized. Each gene name is a mouse one. The read terminates 1 residue ahead of where the CDR3 ends, so the germline J gene completes it. The chain employs TRBV26 and TRBJ1-4, with unresolved D. Trimming pared 0 bases from V and 0 bases from J, leaving 5 bases between. Per germline, CDR1 KGHPV and CDR2 FQNQEV (reference sequence). This CDR3 has 15 amino acids. The sequenced CDR3 bases are TGTGCCAGCAGTCTGTCGGCTATTTCCAACGAAAGATTATTT. Translated: CASSLSAISNERLF. In full, the CDR3 reads CASSLSAISNERLFF.

As concerns this clone: Genes here carry mouse names. The CDR3 end is not reached by the read, which stops 1 residue before it; the germline J gene fills it in. The rearrangement uses TRBV26 and TRBJ2-3; D remains unclear. This CDR3 region has 15 residues. The germline gives CDR1 KGHPV, CDR2 FQNQEV (reference sequence). Trimming took off 1 base at V and 0 bases at J, with 8 bases between the two ends. CDR3 protein: CASSLLGPSAETLYF. The part of the CDR3 DNA that was read is TGTGCCAGCAGTCTGTTGGGTCCTAGTGCAGAAACGCTGTAT. Full variable domain (remainder filled in from reference TRBV26 and TRBJ2-3): NSKVIQTPRYLVKGQGQKAKMRCIPEKGHPVVFWYQQNKNNEFKFLINFQNQEVLQQIDMTEKRFSAECPSNSPCSLEIQSSEAGDSALYLCASSLLGPSAETLYFGSGTRLTVL.

A note on this clone: All gene names here are mouse names. The CDR3 is cut off 1 residue early in the read; its end comes from the germline J gene. This chain links TRBV12-1 with TRBJ2-7, with TRBD2 identical over 12 bases. J gave up 4 bases and V 5 bases, and 5 bases lay outside the gene matches. Germline V lookup: CDR1 SGHSN, CDR2 HYEKVE. This CDR3 has 14 amino acids. The CDR3 is CASFADWGGYEQYF. The sequenced part of the CDR3 DNA is TGTGCCAGCTTTGCGGACTGGGGGGGGTATGAACAGTAC.

This clone was observed a few times. Each gene name is a mouse one. The read is 1 residue too short to cover the CDR3 end, so that end is filled in from the germline J gene. This chain joins TRBV3 and TRBJ2-2; TRBD2 matches at 9 bases. CDR1 and CDR2 (germline): SNHLY, FYNGKV (reference sequence). The V segment lost 5 bases and the J segment 4 bases; nucleotides outside the gene matches: 5. There are 15 residues in the CDR3. The sequenced CDR3 bases are TGTGCCAGCAGCCAGAGACTGGGGGCCACCGGGCAGCTCTAC. The encoded protein is CASSQRLGATGQLY. The whole CDR3 protein reads CASSQRLGATGQLYF.

On this clone: Each gene name is a mouse one. Read coverage stops 1 residue before the CDR3 terminus; the germline J gene supplies the remainder. The gene calls are TRBV13-2 and TRBJ2-5; 13 bases line up with TRBD2. Germline loops: CDR1 NNHNN, CDR2 SYGAGS (reference sequence). The length of the CDR3 is 16 residues. Germline trimming cut 3 bases from V and 6 bases from J; bases unmatched to any gene: 7. The sequenced CDR3 bases are TGTGCCAGCGGTGTTGGACTGGGGGGGCGCTGGGACACCCAGTAC. Translation gives CASGVGLGGRWDTQY. In full, the CDR3 reads CASGVGLGGRWDTQYF.

Points on this clone: Gene names follow the mouse nomenclature. Partial CDR3 DNA: TGTGCCAGCAGTCGGACTGGGGGATCCTATGAACAGTAC. It yields the protein CASSRTGGSYEQY. The whole CDR3 protein reads CASSRTGGSYEQYF. The gene calls are TRBV4 and TRBJ2-7, with 10 bases matching TRBD2. The read comes to an end 1 residue before the CDR3 does, leaving the germline J gene to fill in the end. This CDR3 region has 14 residues. V was clipped by 6 bases and J by 1 base; unmatched bases: 3. In germline, CDR1 is LGHDT, CDR2 YNNKQL (reference sequence).

This clone has only a few counts. Genes here carry mouse names. The missing CDR3 end, 1 residue past where the read stops, is filled in from the germline J gene. The chain joins TRBV20 to TRBJ2-7, with a weak D call TRBD1 (5 bases). Deletions cut 1 base from V and 0 bases from J, with 7 bases between. CDR1 and CDR2 from the germline V gene are GFQATS and STVNSAI. There are 13 residues in the CDR3. The CDR3 loop reads CGARGQSSYEQYF. The part of the CDR3 DNA that was read is TGTGGTGCTAGGGGACAGAGCTCCTATGAACAGTAC.

This clone appeared a few times. Germline and genes: mouse. The CDR3 goes on 1 residue after the read ends, and that part is filled in from the germline J gene. The rearrangement joins TRBV26 to TRBJ1-2; 7 positions agree with TRBD1. Germline V lookup: CDR1 KGHPV, CDR2 FQNQEV (reference sequence). The CDR3 has 13 amino acids. Trimming removed 6 bases from V and 6 bases from J; junction bases left unmatched: 7. CDR3 residues: CASSLTGRADYTF. The sequenced part of the CDR3 DNA is TGTGCCAGCAGCCTGACAGGGAGGGCCGACTACACC.

A remark on this clone: Genes and germline come from the mouse. The CDR3 end falls 1 residue outside the read, so it is completed with the germline J gene. The rearrangement joins TRBV1 to TRBJ1-1; 7 nucleotides align to TRBD1. The CDR3 runs 15 residues. J gave up 2 bases and V 5 bases, and 8 bases lay outside the gene matches. The germline CDR1 and CDR2 sequences are NSQYPW and LRSPGD (reference sequence). The CDR3 reads CTCSPRRGPNTEVFF. The sequenced CDR3 bases are TGCACCTGCAGTCCCCGAAGGGGGCCCAACACAGAAGTCTTC. The entire variable domain, with the rest obtained from reference TRBV1 and TRBJ1-1, is as follows: VTLLEQNPRWRLVPRGQAVNLRCILKNSQYPWMSWYQQDLQKQLQWLFTLRSPGDKEVKSLPGADYLATRVTDTELRLQVANMSQGRTLYCTCSPRRGPNTEVFFGKGTRLTVV.

Points on this clone: The germline and genes are mouse ones. The read terminates 1 residue ahead of where the CDR3 ends, so the germline J gene completes it. The J gene is TRBJ2-2, the V gene TRBV3, with D perhaps being TRBD1 or TRBD2 (5 bases each). V lost 2 bases and J lost 4, with 8 bases in between. The CDR3 runs 14 residues. Germline V gene lookup returns CDR1 SNHLY and CDR2 FYNGKV (reference sequence). CDR3 DNA, as far as it was read: TGTGCCAGCAGCTTAAGGGGCGGCACCGGGCAGCTCTAC. This gives the protein CASSLRGGTGQLY. The complete CDR3 reads CASSLRGGTGQLYF.

In this sample, this clone turned up a few times. Gene labels here are mouse ones. The CDR3 end is not reached by the read, which stops 1 residue before it; the germline J gene fills it in. The rearrangement links TRBV23 to TRBJ1-4; the D segment call TRBD1 is taken from the table without a DNA check. Germline assignment: CDR1 KGHTA and CDR2 FQNQQP. The CDR3 runs 14 residues. The CDR3 DNA, read in part, is TGCTCCAGCAGTCACTCAGGGGGCAGCGAAAGATTATTT. This gives the protein CSSSHSGGSERLF. From start to end, the CDR3 is CSSSHSGGSERLFF.

This clone showed up just a few times. Gene names denote mouse genes. The CDR3 is cut off 1 residue early in the read; its end comes from the germline J gene. The chain is built from TRBV16 and TRBJ2-1, with 9 bases identical to TRBD2. This CDR3 is 14 amino acids long. CDR1 and CDR2 (germline): SGHSA, FRNQAP. With V trimmed by 1 base and J by 7 bases, 2 bases remained unmatched. The CDR3 bases that were read are TGTGCAAGCAGCTTAGTGGGGGGGCTCGCTGAGCAGTTC. It specifies CASSLVGGLAEQF. The CDR3 as a whole reads CASSLVGGLAEQFF.

As concerns this clone: These gene names are mouse names. The read finishes 1 residue shy of the CDR3 end, and the germline J gene is used to complete it. The chain has TRBV26 and TRBJ1-1, with D perhaps TRBD1 (6 bases). This CDR3 is 13 amino acids long. Between the trimmed V and J ends, which lost 8 bases and 1 base, there was a span of 11 bases. Per the germline V gene, CDR1 is KGHPV and CDR2 is FQNQEV (reference sequence). The sequenced part of the CDR3 DNA is TGTGCCAGCGAGGGACACCTAAACACAGAAGTCTTC. Translating gives CASEGHLNTEVF. The whole CDR3 region reads CASEGHLNTEVFF.